This TCR beta chain was observed in a study of cytomegalovirus exposure and HLA in healthy donors. This PCR relied on a set of 60 Vbeta primers and 13 Jbeta primers. Produced via immunoSEQ multiplex PCR; TCRdb's table is partial and in-frame only. The sample lists some 99,000 clones, around 77% occurring once. Sequenced sample: PBMCs. The TCR originated in a female donor in good health and CMV-seronegative.

The CDR3 loop is CASSLGQFNEKLFF. Here the CDR3 DNA reads TGTGCCAGCAGCTTGGGACAGTTCAATGAAAAACTGTTTTTT. The V and J genes are TRBV5-5 and TRBJ1-4; D might be TRBD1 (5 bases). Per the germline V gene, CDR1 is SGHKS and CDR2 is YYEKEE (reference sequence). CDR3 length equals 14 residues. V lost 0 bases and J lost 5, with 8 bases in between.